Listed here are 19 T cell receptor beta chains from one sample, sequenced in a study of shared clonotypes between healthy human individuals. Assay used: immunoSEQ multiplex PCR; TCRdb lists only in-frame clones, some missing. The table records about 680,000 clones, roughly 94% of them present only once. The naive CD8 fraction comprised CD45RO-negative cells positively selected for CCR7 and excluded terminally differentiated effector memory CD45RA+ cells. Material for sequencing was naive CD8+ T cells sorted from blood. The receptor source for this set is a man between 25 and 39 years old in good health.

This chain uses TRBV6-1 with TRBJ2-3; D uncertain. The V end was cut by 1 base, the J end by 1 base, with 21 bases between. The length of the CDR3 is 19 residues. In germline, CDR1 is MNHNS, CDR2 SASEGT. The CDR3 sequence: CASSEGGIGLLIRTDTQYF. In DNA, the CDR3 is TGTGCCAGCAGTGAAGGGGGTATTGGGCTTCTAATTCGCACAGATACGCAGTATTTT.

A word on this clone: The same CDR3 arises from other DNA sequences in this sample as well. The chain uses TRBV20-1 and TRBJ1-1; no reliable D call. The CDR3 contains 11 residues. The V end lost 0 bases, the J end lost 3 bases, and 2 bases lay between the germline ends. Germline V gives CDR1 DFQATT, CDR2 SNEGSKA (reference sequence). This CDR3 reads CSARDYTEAFF. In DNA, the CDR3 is TGCAGTGCTAGAGACTACACTGAAGCTTTCTTT.

The CDR3 nucleotides read TGTGCCAGCAGCTTCCGGGTAGAGGTTTCCGAGCAGTACTTC. Amino acids: CASSFRVEVSEQYF. The chain has TRBV7-9 and TRBJ2-7; no clear D gene. Germline V CDR1 and CDR2: SEHNR, FQNEAQ (reference sequence). The CDR3 covers 14 residues. V was trimmed by 3 bases and J by 6 bases, leaving 15 bases between them.

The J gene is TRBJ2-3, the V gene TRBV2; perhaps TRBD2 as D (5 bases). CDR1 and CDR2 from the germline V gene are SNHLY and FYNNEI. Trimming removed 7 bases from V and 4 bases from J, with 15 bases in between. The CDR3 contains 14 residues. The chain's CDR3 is CASTRGWGADTQYF. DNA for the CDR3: TGTGCCAGCACCCGTGGGTGGGGAGCAGATACGCAGTATTTT.

The CDR3 nucleotides read TGTGCCAGCAGTCCGATCGTGGTGGACAGGAGGGGCACAGATACGCAGTATTTT. It is translated as CASSPIVVDRRGTDTQYF. The chain combines TRBV28 with TRBJ2-3; tentative D call: TRBD1 (7 bases). Trimming left V 5 bases short and J 1 base short, with 22 bases between. Germline CDR1 is MDHEN and CDR2 is SYDVKM. The CDR3 is 18 amino acids.

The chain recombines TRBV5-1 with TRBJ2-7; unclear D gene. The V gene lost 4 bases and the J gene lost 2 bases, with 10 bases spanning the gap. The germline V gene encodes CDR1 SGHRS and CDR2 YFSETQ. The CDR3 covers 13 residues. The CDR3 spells CASSVQEPYEQYF. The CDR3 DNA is TGCGCCAGCAGCGTTCAGGAACCCTACGAGCAGTACTTC.

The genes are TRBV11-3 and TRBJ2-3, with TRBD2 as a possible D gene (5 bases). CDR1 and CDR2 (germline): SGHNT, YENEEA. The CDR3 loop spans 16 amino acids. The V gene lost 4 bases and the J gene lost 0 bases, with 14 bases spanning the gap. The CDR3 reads CASSYTRGSSTDTQYF. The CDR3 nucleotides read TGTGCCAGCAGCTACACTCGAGGGTCTAGCACAGATACGCAGTATTTT. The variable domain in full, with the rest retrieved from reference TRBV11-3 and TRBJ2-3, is EAGVVQSPRYKIIEKKQPVAFWCNPISGHNTLYWYLQNLGQGPELLIRYENEEAVDDSQLPKDRFSAERLKGVDSTLKIQPAELGDSAVYLCASSYTRGSSTDTQYFGPGTRLTVL.

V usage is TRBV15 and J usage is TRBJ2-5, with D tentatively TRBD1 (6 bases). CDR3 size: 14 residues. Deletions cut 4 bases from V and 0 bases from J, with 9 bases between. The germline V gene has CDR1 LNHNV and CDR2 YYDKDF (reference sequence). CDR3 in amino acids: CATSIDRYQETQYF. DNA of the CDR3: TGTGCCACCAGCATTGACAGGTACCAAGAGACCCAGTACTTC.

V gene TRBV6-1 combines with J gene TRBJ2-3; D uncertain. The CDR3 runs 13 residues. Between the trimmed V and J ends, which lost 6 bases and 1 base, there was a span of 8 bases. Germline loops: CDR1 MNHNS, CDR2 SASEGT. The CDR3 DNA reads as TGTGCCAGCAGAGGTAGTGGCACAGATACGCAGTATTTT. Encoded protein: CASRGSGTDTQYF.

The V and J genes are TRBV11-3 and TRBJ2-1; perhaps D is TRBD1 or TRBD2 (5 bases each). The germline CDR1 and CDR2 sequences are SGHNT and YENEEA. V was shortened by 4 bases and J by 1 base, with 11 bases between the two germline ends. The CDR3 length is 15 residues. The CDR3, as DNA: TGTGCCAGCAGCTCAGATGGGGGATCCTACAATGAGCAGTTCTTC. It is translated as CASSSDGGSYNEQFF.

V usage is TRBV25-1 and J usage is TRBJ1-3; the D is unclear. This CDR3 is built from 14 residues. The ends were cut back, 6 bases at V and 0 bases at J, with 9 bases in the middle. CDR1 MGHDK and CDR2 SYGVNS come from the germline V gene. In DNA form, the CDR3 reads TGTGCCAGCAGCGGAACCTACTCTGGAAACACCATATATTTT. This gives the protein CASSGTYSGNTIYF.

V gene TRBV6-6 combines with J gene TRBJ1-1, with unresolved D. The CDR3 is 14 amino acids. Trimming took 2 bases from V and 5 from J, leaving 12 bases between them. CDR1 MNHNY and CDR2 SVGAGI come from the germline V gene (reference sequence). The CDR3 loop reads CASSYTTVPTEAFF. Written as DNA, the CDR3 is TGTGCCAGCAGTTACACAACCGTTCCGACTGAAGCTTTCTTT.

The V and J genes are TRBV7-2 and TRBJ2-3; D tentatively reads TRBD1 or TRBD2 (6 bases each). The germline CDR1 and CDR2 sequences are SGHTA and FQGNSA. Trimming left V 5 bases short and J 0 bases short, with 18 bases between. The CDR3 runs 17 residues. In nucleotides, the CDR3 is TGTGCCAGCAGCCGATCTGGTCGGGGGACAAGCACAGATACGCAGTATTTT. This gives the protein CASSRSGRGTSTDTQYF. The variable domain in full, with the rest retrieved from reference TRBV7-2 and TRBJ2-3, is GAGVSQSPSNKVTEKGKDVELRCDPISGHTALYWYRQSLGQGLEFLIYFQGNSAPDKSGLPSDRFSAERTGGSVSTLTIQRTQQEDSAVYLCASSRSGRGTSTDTQYFGPGTRLTVL.

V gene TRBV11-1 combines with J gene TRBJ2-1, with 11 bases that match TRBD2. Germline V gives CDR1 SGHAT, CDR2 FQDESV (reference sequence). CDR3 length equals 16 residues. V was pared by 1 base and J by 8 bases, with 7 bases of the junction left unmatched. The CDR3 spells CASSLVLAGGVDEQFF. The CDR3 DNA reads TGTGCCAGCAGCTTAGTTTTAGCGGGAGGGGTAGATGAGCAGTTCTTC. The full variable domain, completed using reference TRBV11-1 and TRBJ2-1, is EAEVAQSPRYKITEKSQAVAFWCDPISGHATLYWYRQILGQGPELLVQFQDESVVDDSQLPKDRFSAERLKGVDSTLKIQPAELGDSAMYLCASSLVLAGGVDEQFFGPGTRLTVL.

As DNA, the CDR3 is TGTGCCAGCAGCCTTTTTAGCGGGAGAGACTACAATGAGCAGTTCTTC. Protein sequence: CASSLFSGRDYNEQFF. This rearrangement joins TRBV9 to TRBJ2-1; 9 bases line up with TRBD2. Germline values: CDR1 SGDLS, CDR2 YYNGEE. J was trimmed by 3 bases and V by 4 bases; bases with no gene match: 8. The CDR3 consists of 16 residues.

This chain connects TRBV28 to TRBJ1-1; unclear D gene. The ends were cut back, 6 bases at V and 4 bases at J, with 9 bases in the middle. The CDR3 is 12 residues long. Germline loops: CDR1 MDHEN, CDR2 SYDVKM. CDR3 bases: TGTGCCAGCAGATCCAGCGGCACTGAAGCTTTCTTT. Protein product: CASRSSGTEAFF. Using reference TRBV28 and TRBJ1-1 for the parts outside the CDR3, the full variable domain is DVKVTQSSRYLVKRTGEKVFLECVQDMDHENMFWYRQDPGLGLRLIYFSYDVKMKEKGDIPEGYSVSREKKERFSLILESASTNQTSMYLCASRSSGTEAFFGQGTRLTVV.

The CDR3 loop reads CASSQGFTAPYEQYF. The DNA for the CDR3 is TGTGCCAGCAGTCAGGGGTTCACGGCACCATACGAGCAGTACTTC. The rearrangement links TRBV27 to TRBJ2-7; perhaps TRBD1 as D (6 bases). Germline assignment: CDR1 MNHEY and CDR2 SMNVEV (reference sequence). CDR3 size: 15 residues. Trimming cost V 5 bases and J 4 bases, with 18 bases left between them.

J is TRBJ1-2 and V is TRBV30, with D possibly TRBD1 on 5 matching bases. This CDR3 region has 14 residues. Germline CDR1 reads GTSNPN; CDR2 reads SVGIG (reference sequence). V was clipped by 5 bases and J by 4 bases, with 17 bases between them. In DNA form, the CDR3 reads TGTGCCTGGTTCAGGGCGGACCAACCCTATGGCTACACCTTC. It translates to CAWFRADQPYGYTF.

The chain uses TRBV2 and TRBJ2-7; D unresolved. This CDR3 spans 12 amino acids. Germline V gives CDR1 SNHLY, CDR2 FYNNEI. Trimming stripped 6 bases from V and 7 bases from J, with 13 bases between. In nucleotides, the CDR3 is TGTGCCAGCAGGGCCCGGGCTTGGGAGCAGTACTTC. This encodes CASRARAWEQYF.